This T cell receptor (beta chain) was sequenced for a study of early T cells in non-severe SARS-CoV-2 infection (dated by TCRdb to the early 2020s). Context from the whole study: Because TCR sequencing was done on bulk RNA from unsorted whole blood, the alpha and beta chains could not be paired. Beyond this particular receptor, the publication reports: VDJdb matching was skewed toward anti-spike CD8 responses, so virus-specific expansions were likely underestimated and private and CD4 specificities were missed.

A case-control design nested within a healthcare worker cohort in London, UK, was used, with weekly nasopharyngeal swab PCR tests and blood sampling performed. Healthcare workers were recruited during the week of the UK lockdown, between 23 and 31 March 2020, and followed weekly for up to 16 weeks. The CDR3 has 14 amino acids, counting the end cysteine and phenylalanine. Only the CDR3 DNA is retained, 42 bases long and in frame from the first base. CDR1 and CDR2 (DFQATT, SNEGSKA) derive from the germline V gene (reference sequence). The trim is 3 bases for V and 0 bases for J, with a gap of 9 bases between the germline ends. On this clonotype: The clone's antigen remains unknown. Base qualities are not provided; no much larger clone lies one nucleotide away.

Library preparation was by 5' RACE. Sequencing was carried out with a NextSeq 500. The TCR library protocol attached unique molecular identifiers to individual cDNA molecules to correct for sequencing error and PCR bias. Sequencing covered both TCR alpha and beta chains, and within each sample the abundances of alpha and beta sequences were tightly co-correlated. As for the authors' bioinformatics: V gene, J gene and CDR3 annotation of TCR sequences was performed with Decombinator V4. TCRs were defined as expanded if a significant change between any two time points was detected under a Poisson model with p below 0.0001. Abundances of TCRs were expressed as counts per million after normalisation to the total number of TCRs sequenced in each sample. TRAV1-2 paired with TRAJ12, TRAJ20 or TRAJ33 defined MAIT TCRs, while TRAV10 paired with TRAJ18 defined iNKT TCRs. A search of VDJdb, accessed on 1 November 2021, was run for TCRs annotated to CMV, EBV and SARS-CoV-2, with TCRs annotated for multiple antigens excluded. TCRdb redid the processing of the public reads, applying fastp at Q25 and MiXCR, and retained in-frame beta chains. For every CDR3 protein sequence, its rows merge into one entry that carries the most common genes and DNA. Here the V and J calls rest on TCRdb's processing, not on the authors' analysis. The sample profile shows about 48,000 distinct CDR3 sequences; over 10% of them were found once. Roughly 10% of the sample is held by the ten biggest clonotypes.

This chain joins TRBV20-1 to TRBJ2-4, with a weak D call of TRBD2 (5 bases match). Specimen: whole blood. This receptor was obtained from an adult who was a healthcare worker with PCR-confirmed SARS-CoV-2 infection or an uninfected control (not recorded which). The CDR3 in this case is CSASEGLAKNIQYF. The DNA sequence is as follows: TGCAGTGCTAGTGAGGGATTAGCCAAAAACATTCAGTACTTC.